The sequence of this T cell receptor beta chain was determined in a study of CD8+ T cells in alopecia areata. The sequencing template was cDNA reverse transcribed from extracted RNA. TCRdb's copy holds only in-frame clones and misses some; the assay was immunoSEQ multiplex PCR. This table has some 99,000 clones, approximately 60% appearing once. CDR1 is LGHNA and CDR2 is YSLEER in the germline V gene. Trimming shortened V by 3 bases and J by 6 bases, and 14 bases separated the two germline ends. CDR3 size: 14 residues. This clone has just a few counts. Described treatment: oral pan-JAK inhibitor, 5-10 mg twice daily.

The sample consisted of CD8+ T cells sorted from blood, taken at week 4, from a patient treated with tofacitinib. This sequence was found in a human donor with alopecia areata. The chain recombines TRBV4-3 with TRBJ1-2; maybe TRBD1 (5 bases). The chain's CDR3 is CASSHGQGWNGYTF. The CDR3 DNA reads TGCGCCAGCAGCCATGGGCAGGGCTGGAATGGCTACACCTTC.